These 20 T cell receptor beta chains came from one sample sequenced in a study of cytomegalovirus exposure and HLA in healthy donors. A multiplex PCR was run with 60 Vbeta primers and 13 Jbeta primers. The table came from immunoSEQ multiplex PCR; TCRdb's copy has only in-frame clones and leaves some out. The sample has about 150,000 clones; approximately 64% are singletons. The specimen was PBMCs. The receptors come from a woman aged 40 to 49 in good health and CMV-seronegative.

The J gene is TRBJ1-1, the V gene TRBV5-1; D is unresolved. CDR3 length: 16 amino acids. Germline V CDR1 and CDR2: SGHRS, YFSETQ. Trimming removed 1 base from V and 0 bases from J, with 13 bases in between. The CDR3 region is CASSLSSSSLNTEAFF. DNA of the CDR3: TGCGCCAGCAGCTTGAGCTCTAGTTCCCTGAACACTGAAGCTTTCTTT.

This chain connects TRBV4-3 to TRBJ1-6; 10 nucleotides align to TRBD1. CDR3 length: 18 amino acids. J gave up 1 base and V 0 bases, and 3 bases lay outside the gene matches. The germline CDR1 and CDR2 sequences are LGHNA and YSLEER. CDR3 in amino acids: CASSQEWGQGSYNSPLHF. CDR3 bases: TGCGCCAGCAGCCAAGAATGGGGACAGGGGTCCTATAATTCACCCCTCCACTTT.

Comments on this clone: Sequence at one end of the junction differs from germline and may be a read error. The chain employs TRBV7-3 and TRBJ1-4; D is ambiguous. The germline V gene encodes CDR1 SGHTA and CDR2 FQGTGA. This CDR3 contains 14 residues. The CDR3 loop reads CASSLITLVERLFF. CDR3 nucleotides: TGTGCCAGCAGCTTAATAACTCTCGTTGAAAGACTGTTTTTT.

The CDR3 spells CASTHQRGATGNTIYF. The CDR3 DNA sequence: TGTGCCAGTACCCACCAGCGGGGGGCGACTGGAAACACCATATATTTT. This chain joins TRBV7-9 and TRBJ1-3, with D perhaps matching TRBD1 (6 bases). V lost 9 bases to trimming and J lost 2 bases, with 20 bases between them. The V gene's germline CDR1 is SEHNR and CDR2 FQNEAQ (reference sequence). The CDR3 covers 16 residues.

The chain recombines TRBV20-1 with TRBJ1-3; possible D gene TRBD1, 6 bases. Germline V gene sequence: CDR1 DFQATT, CDR2 SNEGSKA (reference sequence). V gave up 7 bases and J gave up 8 bases, with 12 bases separating them. This CDR3 comprises 11 residues. For the CDR3, the DNA is TGCAGTGTTTTACAGGGAGACACCATATATTTT. Amino acids: CSVLQGDTIYF.

The sample holds a few counts of this clone. The chain joins TRBV29-1 to TRBJ2-3; tentative D call: TRBD2 (6 bases). Per germline, CDR1 SQVTM and CDR2 ANQGSEA. The CDR3 loop spans 10 amino acids. Trimming took off 7 bases at V and 5 bases at J, with 7 bases between the two ends. CDR3 region: CSAGGDTQYF. The CDR3, as DNA: TGCAGCGCCGGGGGAGATACGCAGTATTTT.

The V and J genes are TRBV27 and TRBJ2-4, with 7 bases that match TRBD2. J was trimmed by 6 bases and V by 2 bases; bases with no gene match: 4. This CDR3 is 14 amino acids long. Germline values: CDR1 MNHEY, CDR2 SMNVEV (reference sequence). CDR3 in DNA: TGTGCCAGCAGTTTAGCGGGGGTGAGAAACATTCAGTACTTC. This codes for CASSLAGVRNIQYF.

This chain connects TRBV13 to TRBJ1-1, with 8 bases lining up with TRBD1. The germline gives CDR1 PRHDT, CDR2 FYEKMQ (reference sequence). V trimming: 4 bases; J trimming: 3 bases; junction bases outside the gene matches: 1. This CDR3 spans 13 amino acids. The CDR3 DNA sequence: TGTGCCAGCAGCTCGACAGGGGACACTGAAGCTTTCTTT. It yields the protein CASSSTGDTEAFF.

The chain couples TRBV5-4 to TRBJ1-1; 11 positions agree with TRBD1. Trimming at V came to 5 bases and at J to 0 bases, leaving 6 bases not matched to a gene. Germline-derived CDR1 and CDR2 are SGHNT and YYREEE (reference sequence). The CDR3 is 16 amino acids. The CDR3 region is CASRGTGGRMNTEAFF. The CDR3 nucleotides are TGTGCCAGCAGGGGGACAGGGGGGCGGATGAACACTGAAGCTTTCTTT.

The chain couples TRBV5-6 to TRBJ2-5, with TRBD2 matching over 7 bases. This CDR3 has 15 residues. Germline V gene data show CDR1 as SGHDT and CDR2 as YYEEEE. V was pared by 1 base and J by 4 bases, with 7 bases of the junction left unmatched. DNA of the CDR3: TGTGCCAGCAGCTTGAAGCGGGGTGGTAGAGAGACCCAGTACTTC. Protein sequence: CASSLKRGGRETQYF. The whole variable domain, remainder taken from reference TRBV5-6 and TRBJ2-5, is DAGVTQSPTHLIKTRGQQVTLRCSPKSGHDTVSWYQQALGQGPQFIFQYYEEEERQRGNFPDRFSGHQFPNYSSELNVNALLLGDSALYLCASSLKRGGRETQYFGPGTRLLVL.

The genes are TRBV6-5 and TRBJ1-2, with TRBD1 matching over 7 bases. Trimming at V came to 4 bases and at J to 0 bases, leaving 5 bases not matched to a gene. This CDR3 has 15 amino acids. The germline V gene has CDR1 MNHEY and CDR2 SVGAGI. CDR3 in DNA: TGTGCCAGCAGTTCCCTGACAGGGTCTAACTATGGCTACACCTTC. Its translation is CASSSLTGSNYGYTF.

The J gene is TRBJ2-5, the V gene TRBV5-6, with a weak D call TRBD2 (6 bases). The V gene's germline CDR1 is SGHDT and CDR2 YYEEEE. This CDR3 comprises 15 residues. The V end lost 1 base, the J end lost 5 bases, and 15 bases lay between the germline ends. CDR3 sequence (DNA): TGTGCCAGCAGCTTGAAGTTACTAGCCAGGGAGACCCAGTACTTC. Protein: CASSLKLLARETQYF.

This clone is a singleton in its sample. The J gene is TRBJ1-1, the V gene TRBV29-1, with 7 bases aligning to TRBD1. CDR3 length: 12 amino acids. Trimming at V came to 7 bases and at J to 1 base, leaving 3 bases not matched to a gene. Per the germline V gene, CDR1 is SQVTM and CDR2 is ANQGSEA. DNA of the CDR3: TGCAGCGCCCACAGGGGGAACACTGAAGCTTTCTTT. Translated: CSAHRGNTEAFF.

This chain joins TRBV4-3 and TRBJ1-2, with TRBD1 matching over 7 bases. V lost 0 bases and J lost 6; bases outside the gene matches: 7. The CDR3 is 15 residues long. CDR1 is LGHNA, CDR2 YSLEER, per germline. Written as DNA, the CDR3 is TGCGCCAGCAGCCAAGACCGACAGGGTTTGGATGGCTACACCTTC. The encoded protein is CASSQDRQGLDGYTF.

The chain is built from TRBV5-1 and TRBJ2-5; possibly TRBD1 for D (6 bases). V lost 4 bases and J 5 bases, leaving 12 bases between the germline ends. Looked up from germline, CDR1 is SGHRS and CDR2 is YFSETQ. The CDR3 consists of 13 residues. CDR3 nucleotides: TGCGCCAGCAGCCCGCAGGGGCCGGAGACCCAGTACTTC. This translates into CASSPQGPETQYF.

The rearrangement uses TRBV12-5 and TRBJ1-2, with D tentatively TRBD1 (6 bases). The V end lost 3 bases, the J end lost 8 bases, and 13 bases lay between the germline ends. The length of the CDR3 is 13 residues. Germline V CDR1 and CDR2: LGHNT, FRNRAP. The CDR3 sequence: CASGFPQGRGYTF. As DNA, the CDR3 is TGTGCTAGTGGTTTCCCACAGGGCCGGGGCTACACCTTC.

The V gene is TRBV4-3, the J gene TRBJ1-1, with D tentatively TRBD1 (5 bases). Germline values: CDR1 LGHNA, CDR2 YSLEER. The CDR3 contains 16 residues. Trimming removed 0 bases from V and 5 bases from J, with 16 bases in between. The CDR3 region has the DNA TGCGCCAGCAGCCAAGAACCCGCTCCCGGGGGGACTGAAGCTTTCTTT. Residues: CASSQEPAPGGTEAFF.

V usage is TRBV27 and J usage is TRBJ2-2; 13 positions match TRBD2. The germline CDR1 and CDR2 sequences are MNHEY and SMNVEV (reference sequence). This CDR3 has 18 residues. The J segment lost 4 bases and the V segment lost 7 bases, leaving 12 bases of the junction unmatched. CDR3 coding DNA: TGTGCCAGCACCGAAAAGGGACTAGCGGGGCGGGTCACCGGGGAGCTGTTTTTT. Residues: CASTEKGLAGRVTGELFF.

CDR3 sequence reads: CASSSTGGSYNEQFF. CDR3 DNA: TGTGCCAGCAGCTCAACAGGGGGCTCCTACAATGAGCAGTTCTTC. The chain links TRBV13 to TRBJ2-1; 8 nucleotides match TRBD1. The CDR3 contains 15 residues. Germline CDR1 reads PRHDT; CDR2 reads FYEKMQ (reference sequence). J was trimmed by 0 bases and V by 4 bases; bases with no gene match: 2.

This clone was detected a few times. V is TRBV11-1 and J is TRBJ1-1, with TRBD1 identical over 8 bases. Germline V gives CDR1 SGHAT, CDR2 FQDESV (reference sequence). J was trimmed by 3 bases and V by 5 bases; bases with no gene match: 14. The CDR3 is 17 residues long. The DNA of the CDR3 is TGTGCCAGCAGCGCGGCGGACAGGGAAGAGGGTGACACTGAAGCTTTCTTT. It specifies CASSAADREEGDTEAFF.